These 30 T cell receptor beta chains were sequenced from one sample in a study of control samples from healthy donors and cancer patients. The assay was immunoSEQ multiplex PCR, and TCRdb's table has in-frame clones only and misses some. The sample has 80,000 to 100,000 clones, approximately 92% seen once. The sequencing sample was made of blood. These TCRs come from a human donor in good health. The donor label of this sample is uncertain.

This chain links TRBV5-1 with TRBJ1-6; the match to TRBD1 covers 9 bases. This CDR3 has 16 residues. With V trimmed by 0 bases and J by 10 bases, 8 bases remained unmatched. CDR1 is SGHRS and CDR2 is YFSETQ in the germline V gene. The CDR3 region has the DNA TGCGCCAGCAGCTTGGCCCAGGACAGGGGTCGCTCACCCCTCCACTTT. Protein sequence: CASSLAQDRGRSPLHF. Filled out from reference TRBV5-1 and TRBJ1-6, the complete variable domain reads KAGVTQTPRYLIKTRGQQVTLSCSPISGHRSVSWYQQTPGQGLQFLFEYFSETQRNKGNFPGRFSGRQFSNSRSEMNVSTLELGDSALYLCASSLAQDRGRSPLHFGNGTRLTVT.

This clone was picked up one time. The chain uses TRBV12-5 and TRBJ1-2, with no clear D. The CDR3 consists of 14 residues. Germline CDR1 reads LGHNT; CDR2 reads FRNRAP. V was pared by 4 bases and J by 4 bases, with 13 bases between. CDR3 residues: CASGYDKWLYGYTF. CDR3 coding DNA: TGTGCTAGTGGTTATGATAAATGGCTCTATGGCTACACCTTC.

Only a few counts were recorded for this clone. The V gene is TRBV6-5, the J gene TRBJ1-5, with TRBD1 as a possible D gene (5 bases). The V end was cut by 6 bases, the J end by 3 bases, with 9 bases between. Germline loops: CDR1 MNHEY, CDR2 SVGAGI. The CDR3 is made up of 13 amino acids. The CDR3 is CASSSGLNQPQHF. The CDR3 DNA is TGTGCCAGCAGCTCAGGGCTCAATCAGCCCCAGCATTTT.

The chain employs TRBV7-9 and TRBJ2-5; D may be TRBD1 or TRBD2 (5 bases each). The germline V gene has CDR1 SEHNR and CDR2 FQNEAQ (reference sequence). There are 16 residues in the CDR3. Trimming left V 5 bases short and J 2 bases short, with 18 bases between. The CDR3, as DNA: TGTGCCAGCAGCCCCTGGGACGGTGATATACAAGAGACCCAGTACTTC. This gives the protein CASSPWDGDIQETQYF.

This rearrangement joins TRBV5-8 to TRBJ1-2; D not resolved. V was pared by 0 bases and J by 8 bases, with 11 bases between. The CDR3 spans 13 residues. Germline loops: CDR1 SGHTS, CDR2 YDEGEE. The CDR3 DNA is TGTGCCAGCAGCTTGGCAGGATTACGGGGCTACACCTTC. Residues: CASSLAGLRGYTF. The full variable domain, completed using reference TRBV5-8 and TRBJ1-2, is EAGVTQSPTHLIKTRGQQATLRCSPISGHTSVYWYQQALGLGLQFLLWYDEGEERNRGNFPPRFSGRQFPNYSSELNVNALELEDSALYLCASSLAGLRGYTFGSGTRLTVV.

The chain carries TRBV10-3 and TRBJ2-3; tentatively, D is TRBD1 or TRBD2 (6 bases each). This CDR3 region has 15 residues. Trimming removed 3 bases from V and 0 bases from J, with 10 bases in between. Germline V gene lookup returns CDR1 ENHRY and CDR2 SYGVKD. The CDR3 reads CAISDQGTSTDTQYF. The CDR3 DNA is TGTGCCATCAGTGACCAGGGGACTAGCACAGATACGCAGTATTTT.

The chain employs TRBV6-4 and TRBJ2-2; TRBD1 aligns across 7 bases. The ends lost 4 bases at V and 1 base at J; junction bases unmatched: 0. The germline V gene encodes CDR1 MRHNA and CDR2 SNTAGT. CDR3 length: 14 amino acids. CDR3: CASSGQGNTGELFF. The CDR3, as DNA: TGTGCCAGCAGTGGACAGGGGAACACCGGGGAGCTGTTTTTT.

This chain uses TRBV7-2 with TRBJ2-5; maybe TRBD2 (6 bases). This CDR3 has 14 residues. Germline V lookup: CDR1 SGHTA, CDR2 FQGNSA. Trimming removed 3 bases from V and 4 bases from J, with 12 bases in between. CDR3 bases: TGTGCCAGCAGCTTGGTCGGGGGAAGAGAGACCCAGTACTTC. Encoded protein: CASSLVGGRETQYF.

The chain carries TRBV3-1 (or the pseudogene TRBV3-2) and TRBJ2-2; no firm D call. Trimming cost V 1 base and J 8 bases, with 8 bases left between them. From germline, CDR1 is LGHDT and CDR2 YNNKEL (reference sequence). The CDR3 has 13 amino acids. CDR3 DNA sequence: TGTGCCAGCAGCCAAGTCAGGCCGGGGGAGCTGTTTTTT. This gives the protein CASSQVRPGELFF.

The chain couples TRBV7-8 to TRBJ1-2, with D perhaps matching TRBD1 (5 bases). The CDR3 is 15 amino acids. V dropped 3 bases and J dropped 0 bases, with 11 bases sitting between them. Germline V gene data show CDR1 as SGHVS and CDR2 as FQNEAQ. In DNA, the CDR3 is TGTGCCAGCAGCTTGACAGCCTTCCCTAACTATGGCTACACCTTC. The encoded protein is CASSLTAFPNYGYTF. Together with reference TRBV7-8 and TRBJ1-2, the CDR3 gives the full variable domain: GAGVSQSPRYKVAKRGQDVALRCDPISGHVSLFWYQQALGQGPEFLTYFQNEAQLDKSGLPSDRFFAERPEGSVSTLKIQRTQQEDSAVYLCASSLTAFPNYGYTFGSGTRLTVV.

This chain connects TRBV6-1 to TRBJ2-7; D not certain. V lost 2 bases, J lost 7 bases, and 15 bases lay in between. There are 14 residues in the CDR3. Germline V CDR1 and CDR2: MNHNS, SASEGT. For the CDR3, the DNA is TGTGCCAGCAGTGAAAGGACGGATCCCGGAGAGCAGTACTTC. It yields the protein CASSERTDPGEQYF.

V is TRBV4-2 and J is TRBJ2-3; D unresolved. The germline V and J ends were trimmed by 4 bases and 3 bases, with 14 bases remaining between them. This CDR3 spans 15 amino acids. Germline V gene data show CDR1 as LGHNA and CDR2 as YNFKEQ. The CDR3 nucleotides read TGTGCCAGCAGCCGTTTCGAGCGCGAGACAGATACGCAGTATTTT. Residues: CASSRFERETDTQYF.

The rearrangement uses TRBV7-9 and TRBJ1-1; tentatively, D is TRBD1 (5 bases). Trimming shortened V by 5 bases and J by 3 bases, and 19 bases separated the two germline ends. The germline gives CDR1 SEHNR, CDR2 FQNEAQ (reference sequence). The length of the CDR3 is 16 residues. The DNA of the CDR3 is TGTGCCAGCAGCCCTGGGGCCAGGGTGGTGGACACTGAAGCTTTCTTT. This encodes CASSPGARVVDTEAFF.

The genes are TRBV27 and TRBJ2-7; 9 nucleotides agree with TRBD2. This CDR3 has 14 amino acids. Germline CDR1 reads MNHEY; CDR2 reads SMNVEV (reference sequence). The V and J ends lost 3 bases and 1 base, in that order; junction bases with no gene match: 1. The CDR3 DNA sequence: TGTGCCAGCAGTTTCAGCGGGGGGTCCTACGAGCAGTACTTC. This translates into CASSFSGGSYEQYF.

V is TRBV7-8 and J is TRBJ1-4; TRBD1 matches at 8 bases. The CDR3 loop spans 15 amino acids. Germline V gene sequence: CDR1 SGHVS, CDR2 FQNEAQ. V lost 6 bases and J lost 5; bases outside the gene matches: 8. This chain's CDR3 is CASRNQGAKNEKLFF. The CDR3 coding sequence is TGTGCCAGCAGGAATCAGGGGGCCAAGAATGAAAAACTGTTTTTT.

This chain connects TRBV24-1 to TRBJ2-1; 9 positions agree with TRBD2. Unmatched junction bases numbered 3, after V lost 3 bases and J lost 1 base. The CDR3 is made up of 16 amino acids. CDR1 is KGHDR, CDR2 SFDVKD, per germline. CDR3 DNA sequence: TGTGCCACCAGTGATGAGACTAGCGGATCCTACAATGAGCAGTTCTTC. It codes for CATSDETSGSYNEQFF.

The J gene is TRBJ1-3, the V gene TRBV6-6; D unresolved. Germline CDR1 and CDR2: MNHNY and SVGAGI (reference sequence). This CDR3 region has 11 residues. The V end was cut by 6 bases, the J end by 9 bases, with 9 bases between. The CDR3 DNA follows: TGTGCCAGCAGGGGCGACGGCACCATATATTTT. It specifies CASRGDGTIYF.

In DNA form, the CDR3 reads TGTGCCAGCAGCATAAAAGGACAGGGCGATGGCTACACCTTC. Its translation is CASSIKGQGDGYTF. This sequence joins TRBV7-2 and TRBJ1-2, with TRBD1 matching 8 bases. This CDR3 has 14 amino acids. The germline gives CDR1 SGHTA, CDR2 FQGNSA. The V gene end was trimmed by 5 bases and the J gene end by 6 bases; junction bases not matched to a gene: 8. The full variable domain, in which reference TRBV7-2 and TRBJ1-2 provide the parts outside the CDR3, is GAGVSQSPSNKVTEKGKDVELRCDPISGHTALYWYRQSLGQGLEFLIYFQGNSAPDKSGLPSDRFSAERTGGSVSTLTIQRTQQEDSAVYLCASSIKGQGDGYTFGSGTRLTVV.

This clone was seen more than once but under ten times. The chain employs TRBV12-3 or TRBV12-4 and TRBJ2-7; D may be TRBD1 or TRBD2 (5 bases each). Trimming removed 7 bases from V and 6 bases from J, with 13 bases in between. The CDR3 is made up of 12 amino acids. As DNA, the CDR3 is TGTGCCAGCACCTTGTCAGGGAGCGAGCAGTACTTC. It yields the protein CASTLSGSEQYF.

This clone was counted once. The rearrangement uses TRBV10-3 and TRBJ1-2, with D tentatively TRBD1 (5 bases). The CDR3 runs 13 residues. Trimming took off 9 bases at V and 5 bases at J, with 16 bases between the two ends. Per germline, CDR1 ENHRY and CDR2 SYGVKD. CDR3 protein: CAITDSRGYGYTF. The CDR3 DNA is TGTGCCATTACAGACAGTCGGGGGTATGGCTACACCTTC.

V usage is TRBV10-2 and J usage is TRBJ2-4; a weak D match, TRBD2 (6 bases). The CDR3 runs to 15 residues. V was trimmed by 8 bases and J by 0 bases, leaving 14 bases between them. Germline CDR1 reads WSHSY; CDR2 reads SAAADI. In nucleotides, the CDR3 is TGCGCCAGCTCCGGGGGAGGTCTAGCCAAAAACATTCAGTACTTC. This sequence encodes CASSGGGLAKNIQYF.

The rearrangement joins TRBV9 to TRBJ1-1; D ambiguous. CDR1 is SGDLS, CDR2 YYNGEE, per germline. Trimming removed 0 bases from V and 7 bases from J, with 10 bases in between. The CDR3 spans 13 residues. This chain's CDR3 is CASSVVASSEAFF. The CDR3 nucleotides are TGTGCCAGCAGCGTAGTAGCAAGTAGTGAAGCTTTCTTT.

This clone was observed a few times. The V call is TRBV27, the J call TRBJ2-1; D gene unclear. V gave up 3 bases and J gave up 0 bases, with 12 bases separating them. The CDR3 loop spans 16 amino acids. Germline assignment: CDR1 MNHEY and CDR2 SMNVEV (reference sequence). The CDR3 protein is CASSFRARSSYNEQFF. The CDR3 DNA reads as TGTGCCAGCAGTTTTCGGGCACGTAGCTCCTACAATGAGCAGTTCTTC.

The chain links TRBV6-6 to TRBJ1-5; unclear D gene. Deletions cut 4 bases from V and 10 bases from J, with 5 bases between. The CDR3 sequence is 10 residues long. Per germline, CDR1 MNHNY and CDR2 SVGAGI (reference sequence). CDR3 region: CASSFPPQHF. In DNA form, the CDR3 reads TGTGCCAGCAGTTTCCCACCCCAGCATTTT.

The chain has TRBV3-1 (or the pseudogene TRBV3-2) and TRBJ2-2; either TRBD1 or TRBD2 may supply D (6 bases each). This CDR3 comprises 15 residues. Germline CDR1 LGHDT, CDR2 YNNKEL (reference sequence). With 6 bases removed from V and 7 bases from J, the gap between germline ends came to 18 bases. The CDR3 reads CASSRSEGGSGELFF. CDR3 nucleotide sequence: TGTGCCAGCAGTAGATCAGAGGGGGGCAGCGGGGAGCTGTTTTTT.

The chain combines TRBV12-3 or TRBV12-4 with TRBJ1-6; tentative D call: TRBD1 (5 bases). The CDR3 runs 12 residues. Trimming pared 7 bases from V and 10 bases from J, leaving 11 bases between. CDR3 coding DNA: TGTGCCAGCAACACACGGGGGTCACCCCTCCACTTT. Protein sequence: CASNTRGSPLHF.

The sample holds one count of this clone. This chain joins TRBV6-2 or TRBV6-3 and TRBJ1-4, with D perhaps TRBD1 (6 bases). Trimming took off 2 bases at V and 4 bases at J, with 11 bases between the two ends. Looked up from germline, CDR1 is MNHEY and CDR2 is SVGEGT. The CDR3 is 15 residues long. CDR3 sequence: CASSYLGQNNEKLFF. In DNA, the CDR3 is TGTGCCAGCAGTTACCTAGGACAGAATAATGAAAAACTGTTTTTT.

The CDR3 sequence is CSVGTALKAFF. For the CDR3, the DNA is TGCAGCGTTGGGACAGCCTTGAAAGCTTTCTTT. V gene TRBV29-1 combines with J gene TRBJ1-1, with D maybe TRBD1 (6 bases). This CDR3 region has 11 residues. In germline, CDR1 is SQVTM, CDR2 ANQGSEA. V was cut by 4 bases and J by 9 bases, with 12 bases left in between.

The J gene is TRBJ1-5, the V gene TRBV6-2 or TRBV6-3, with D possibly TRBD1 on 6 matching bases. Germline values: CDR1 MNHEY, CDR2 SVGEGT. The CDR3 length is 15 residues. Trimming pared 2 bases from V and 4 bases from J, leaving 12 bases between. The CDR3 sequence is CASSYIPTGNQPQHF. For the CDR3, the DNA is TGTGCCAGCAGTTACATTCCTACAGGGAATCAGCCCCAGCATTTT.

CDR3 coding DNA: TGTGCCAGCAGTTTAGGTGCAAGCACTGAAGCTTTCTTT. The encoded protein is CASSLGASTEAFF. The gene calls are TRBV27 and TRBJ1-1, with D unclear. CDR1 is MNHEY, CDR2 SMNVEV, per germline (reference sequence). The ends were cut back, 2 bases at V and 4 bases at J, with 8 bases in the middle. The length of the CDR3 is 13 residues.